The next 22 T cell receptor beta chains were all read from a single sample in a study of shared clonotypes between healthy human individuals. Clones were read by immunoSEQ multiplex PCR, and TCRdb kept only the in-frame ones, dropping some. Of 2 million or so clones in the sample, roughly 95% are singletons; the top ten hold 0.13%. Sequencing was done on a sample of naive CD4+ T cells sorted from blood. The subset: CD45RA+ positively selected. The receptors here all came from a young man in good health.

CDR3 sequence: CASSLIGQINEQFF. The CDR3 DNA reads as TGCGCCAGCAGCTTGATTGGGCAGATCAATGAGCAGTTCTTC. The chain has TRBV5-1 and TRBJ2-1, with no clear D. The CDR3 sequence is 14 residues long. The V and J ends lost 1 base and 6 bases respectively, with 11 bases between them. Germline V gene data show CDR1 as SGHRS and CDR2 as YFSETQ. Combining the CDR3 with reference TRBV5-1 and TRBJ2-1 gives the whole variable domain KAGVTQTPRYLIKTRGQQVTLSCSPISGHRSVSWYQQTPGQGLQFLFEYFSETQRNKGNFPGRFSGRQFSNSRSEMNVSTLELGDSALYLCASSLIGQINEQFFGPGTRLTVL.

On this clone: Distinct nucleotide sequences in the sample also encode this CDR3. The chain links TRBV18 to TRBJ2-2; D is possibly TRBD1 (6 bases). Germline lookup yields CDR1 KGHSH and CDR2 LQKENI. V dropped 0 bases and J dropped 0 bases, with 8 bases sitting between them. The CDR3 consists of 16 residues. The CDR3 protein is CASSPPGATNTGELFF. The CDR3 nucleotides read TGTGCCAGCTCACCACCGGGGGCCACGAACACCGGGGAGCTGTTTTTT.

Notes on this clone: The sample has other DNA sequences that encode this CDR3 too. The chain recombines TRBV9 with TRBJ1-3; TRBD1 might be the D (5 bases). The germline gives CDR1 SGDLS, CDR2 YYNGEE. The CDR3 sequence is 14 residues long. V lost 0 bases, J lost 4 bases, and 8 bases lay in between. The CDR3 loop reads CASSVVGTGNTIYF. The DNA of the CDR3 is TGTGCCAGCAGCGTAGTGGGGACGGGAAACACCATATATTTT.

V gene TRBV10-1 combines with J gene TRBJ2-7; TRBD1 might be the D (6 bases). This CDR3 contains 13 residues. Trimming cost V 5 bases and J 3 bases, with 11 bases left between them. Germline loops: CDR1 WNHNN, CDR2 SYGVQD (reference sequence). Here the CDR3 DNA reads TGCGCCAGCAGTAGAACAGGGAGCTACGAGCAGTACTTC. It specifies CASSRTGSYEQYF.

The V call is TRBV19, the J call TRBJ2-1; tentatively, D is TRBD2 (5 bases). The germline gives CDR1 LNHDA, CDR2 SQIVND (reference sequence). The CDR3 contains 14 residues. V lost 7 bases, J lost 6 bases, and 16 bases lay in between. CDR3 protein: CASNSGGLANEQFF. The CDR3 region has the DNA TGTGCCAGTAACTCAGGCGGACTGGCCAATGAGCAGTTCTTC.

The chain is built from TRBV5-1 and TRBJ2-3; no definite D call. V gave up 4 bases and J gave up 2 bases, with 5 bases separating them. CDR3 length: 12 amino acids. Germline V gives CDR1 SGHRS, CDR2 YFSETQ. The CDR3 coding sequence is TGCGCCAGCAGCGCAATCACAGATACGCAGTATTTT. This gives the protein CASSAITDTQYF. The full variable domain, its missing parts supplied by reference TRBV5-1 and TRBJ2-3, is KAGVTQTPRYLIKTRGQQVTLSCSPISGHRSVSWYQQTPGQGLQFLFEYFSETQRNKGNFPGRFSGRQFSNSRSEMNVSTLELGDSALYLCASSAITDTQYFGPGTRLTVL.

The rearrangement joins TRBV5-1 to TRBJ2-2, with D unresolved. The CDR3 contains 13 residues. V dropped 4 bases and J dropped 3 bases, with 7 bases sitting between them. Germline CDR1 reads SGHRS; CDR2 reads YFSETQ. CDR3 bases: TGCGCCAGCAGCCGGAGTGACACCGGGGAGCTGTTTTTT. Amino acid sequence: CASSRSDTGELFF. The full variable domain, in which reference TRBV5-1 and TRBJ2-2 provide the parts outside the CDR3, is KAGVTQTPRYLIKTRGQQVTLSCSPISGHRSVSWYQQTPGQGLQFLFEYFSETQRNKGNFPGRFSGRQFSNSRSEMNVSTLELGDSALYLCASSRSDTGELFFGEGSRLTVL.

The chain has TRBV7-2 and TRBJ1-6; D possibly corresponds to TRBD1 (5 bases). Germline CDR1 reads SGHTA; CDR2 reads FQGNSA. The CDR3 loop spans 14 amino acids. Trimming removed 5 bases from V and 7 bases from J, with 12 bases in between. CDR3 in amino acids: CASSPQALNSPLHF. The CDR3 nucleotides read TGTGCCAGCAGCCCACAGGCGTTGAATTCACCCCTCCACTTT.

The chain employs TRBV11-3 and TRBJ1-5, with a possible D match to TRBD1 (6 bases). The CDR3 extends over 18 amino acids. V was trimmed by 4 bases and J by 0 bases, leaving 19 bases between them. In germline, CDR1 is SGHNT, CDR2 YENEEA. CDR3 sequence reads: CASSSPAGAELSNQPQHF. The DNA of the CDR3 is TGTGCCAGCAGCTCCCCTGCAGGGGCCGAGCTTAGCAATCAGCCCCAGCATTTT.

The chain links TRBV7-9 to TRBJ1-5; TRBD1 aligns across 9 bases. V was pared by 5 bases and J by 3 bases, with 2 bases of the junction left unmatched. The V gene's germline CDR1 is SEHNR and CDR2 FQNEAQ (reference sequence). This CDR3 region has 14 residues. CDR3: CASSRQGDNQPQHF. Written as DNA, the CDR3 is TGTGCCAGCAGCCGACAGGGGGACAATCAGCCCCAGCATTTT.

The chain employs TRBV30 and TRBJ1-5; D unclear. The V gene lost 1 base and the J gene lost 3 bases, with 16 bases spanning the gap. This CDR3 spans 16 amino acids. The V gene's germline CDR1 is GTSNPN and CDR2 SVGIG (reference sequence). The CDR3: CAWSGIKGGNNQPQHF. The CDR3, as DNA: TGTGCCTGGAGTGGGATAAAGGGAGGAAACAATCAGCCCCAGCATTTT. Looking up the rest from reference TRBV30 and TRBJ1-5 gives the full variable domain: SQTIHQWPATLVQPVGSPLSLECTVEGTSNPNLYWYRQAAGRGLQLLFYSVGIGQISSEVPQNLSASRPQDRQFILSSKKLLLSDSGFYLCAWSGIKGGNNQPQHFGDGTRLSIL.

CDR3 coding DNA: TGTGCCATCAGTGAGATTAGCGGTACCTACAATGAGCAGTTCTTC. This gives the protein CAISEISGTYNEQFF. The chain is built from TRBV10-3 and TRBJ2-1; perhaps TRBD2 as D (6 bases). CDR1 ENHRY and CDR2 SYGVKD come from the germline V gene. The V gene lost 2 bases and the J gene lost 2 bases, with 10 bases spanning the gap. The CDR3 has 15 amino acids.

The J gene is TRBJ2-1, the V gene TRBV18; 9 bases line up with TRBD2. Germline CDR1 KGHSH, CDR2 LQKENI. Trimming at V came to 0 bases and at J to 0 bases, leaving 0 bases not matched to a gene. The length of the CDR3 is 16 residues. The CDR3 DNA reads as TGTGCCAGCTCACCACCTAGCGGGAGCTCCTACAATGAGCAGTTCTTC. It encodes CASSPPSGSSYNEQFF.

The count of this clone is one. The chain employs TRBV18 and TRBJ1-4; D might be TRBD1 (5 bases). Germline values: CDR1 KGHSH, CDR2 LQKENI. V was shortened by 1 base and J by 3 bases, with 9 bases between the two germline ends. The CDR3 runs 15 residues. The CDR3 reads CASSPRREANEKLFF. CDR3 in DNA: TGTGCCAGCTCACCACGCAGGGAGGCTAATGAAAAACTGTTTTTT.

The J gene is TRBJ1-2, the V gene TRBV5-1; TRBD1 matches 11 bases. The CDR3 covers 14 residues. The ends lost 4 bases at V and 4 bases at J; junction bases unmatched: 3. Germline CDR1 reads SGHRS; CDR2 reads YFSETQ. For the CDR3, the DNA is TGCGCCAGCAGCGCCGGGACAGGGGGCTATGGCTACACCTTC. Protein product: CASSAGTGGYGYTF. The whole variable domain, filled in from reference TRBV5-1 and TRBJ1-2, reads KAGVTQTPRYLIKTRGQQVTLSCSPISGHRSVSWYQQTPGQGLQFLFEYFSETQRNKGNFPGRFSGRQFSNSRSEMNVSTLELGDSALYLCASSAGTGGYGYTFGSGTRLTVV.

This chain joins TRBV20-1 and TRBJ1-5; D remains unclear. There are 11 residues in the CDR3. Germline V lookup: CDR1 DFQATT, CDR2 SNEGSKA (reference sequence). Trimming stripped 1 base from V and 7 bases from J, with 5 bases between. The CDR3: CSARVGQPQHF. For the CDR3, the DNA is TGCAGTGCTAGAGTGGGACAGCCCCAGCATTTT.

On this clone itself: This sample includes further DNA sequences coding for the same CDR3. V is TRBV4-1 and J is TRBJ2-3, with 8 positions matching TRBD2. Germline CDR1 MGHRA, CDR2 YSYEKL. The V and J ends lost 0 bases and 3 bases, in that order; junction bases with no gene match: 2. The length of the CDR3 is 15 residues. The CDR3 is CASSQDGGGTDTQYF. CDR3 coding DNA: TGCGCCAGCAGCCAAGATGGCGGGGGGACAGATACGCAGTATTTT.

The V call is TRBV10-3, the J call TRBJ1-6, with TRBD1 matching over 8 bases. CDR1 is ENHRY, CDR2 SYGVKD, per germline. This CDR3 has 15 amino acids. Trimming took 6 bases from V and 6 from J; bases not matched to a gene: 7. The CDR3 region is CAISYDRGTNSPLHF. As DNA, the CDR3 is TGTGCCATCAGCTACGACAGGGGCACTAATTCACCCCTCCACTTT.

The V gene is TRBV30, the J gene TRBJ1-3; possibly TRBD1 for D (6 bases). From germline, CDR1 is GTSNPN and CDR2 SVGIG (reference sequence). The V and J ends lost 2 bases and 3 bases respectively, with 14 bases between them. The CDR3 is 15 residues long. This chain's CDR3 is CAWSPPGAYGNTIYF. The CDR3 DNA reads TGTGCCTGGAGTCCCCCGGGGGCCTATGGAAACACCATATATTTT.

The chain recombines TRBV7-9 with TRBJ1-5; D remains unclear. The CDR3 extends over 15 amino acids. The germline V and J ends were trimmed by 1 base and 5 bases, with 12 bases remaining between them. The germline V gene encodes CDR1 SEHNR and CDR2 FQNEAQ (reference sequence). The CDR3 protein is CASSLGSRTDQPQHF. CDR3 DNA: TGTGCCAGCAGCTTAGGTTCCCGTACTGATCAGCCCCAGCATTTT.

The chain has TRBV6-5 and TRBJ1-5; 7 bases align to TRBD1. Germline CDR1 is MNHEY and CDR2 is SVGAGI. V gave up 5 bases and J gave up 4 bases; unmatched junction bases: 8. CDR3 length: 15 residues. The CDR3 sequence is CASSTSGTENQPQHF. CDR3 nucleotides: TGTGCCAGCAGTACTAGTGGGACAGAAAATCAGCCCCAGCATTTT.

The V gene is TRBV13, the J gene TRBJ1-6, with D uncertain. Germline-derived CDR1 and CDR2 are PRHDT and FYEKMQ (reference sequence). The CDR3 extends over 14 amino acids. Trimming removed 2 bases at V and 12 bases at J, with 14 bases between. The DNA for the CDR3 is TGTGCCAGCAGCTTAAAAAAGGGTTTGCAACCCCTCCACTTT. Amino acid sequence: CASSLKKGLQPLHF.